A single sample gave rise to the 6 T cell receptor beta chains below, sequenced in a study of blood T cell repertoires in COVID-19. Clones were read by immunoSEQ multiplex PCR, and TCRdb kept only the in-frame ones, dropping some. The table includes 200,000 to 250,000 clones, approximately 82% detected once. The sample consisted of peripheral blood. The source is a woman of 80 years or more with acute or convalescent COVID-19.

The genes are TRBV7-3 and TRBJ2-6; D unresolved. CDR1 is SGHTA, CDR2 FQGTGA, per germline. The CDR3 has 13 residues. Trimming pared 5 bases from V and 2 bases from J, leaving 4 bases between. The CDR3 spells CASSPTGANVLTF. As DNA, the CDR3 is TGTGCCAGCAGCCCTACTGGGGCCAACGTCCTGACTTTC.

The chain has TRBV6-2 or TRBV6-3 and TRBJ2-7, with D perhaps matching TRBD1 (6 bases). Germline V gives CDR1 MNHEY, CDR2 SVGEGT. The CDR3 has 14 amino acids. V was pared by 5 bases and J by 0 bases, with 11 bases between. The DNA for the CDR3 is TGTGCCAGCAGTCCACGACAGGCCTCCTACGAGCAGTACTTC. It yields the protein CASSPRQASYEQYF.

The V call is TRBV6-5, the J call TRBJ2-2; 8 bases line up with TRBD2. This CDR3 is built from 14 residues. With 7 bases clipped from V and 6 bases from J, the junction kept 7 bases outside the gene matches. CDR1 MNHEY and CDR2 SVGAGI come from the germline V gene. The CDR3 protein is CASNSRGVAGELFF. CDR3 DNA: TGTGCCAGCAATTCGCGGGGGGTTGCCGGGGAGCTGTTTTTT.

The CDR3 nucleotides are TGTGCCAGCAGTTTAGCCAGAAATCAGCCCCAGCATTTT. The encoded protein is CASSLARNQPQHF. This chain connects TRBV27 to TRBJ1-5; no clear D gene. Germline CDR1 reads MNHEY; CDR2 reads SMNVEV (reference sequence). V was clipped by 2 bases and J by 4 bases, with 6 bases between them. CDR3 length: 13 amino acids.

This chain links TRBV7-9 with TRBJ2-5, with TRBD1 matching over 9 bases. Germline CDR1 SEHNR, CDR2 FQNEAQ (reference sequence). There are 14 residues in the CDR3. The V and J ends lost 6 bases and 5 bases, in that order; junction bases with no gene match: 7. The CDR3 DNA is TGTGCCAGCAGTATAACAGGGGGCGCGGAGACCCAGTACTTC. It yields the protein CASSITGGAETQYF.

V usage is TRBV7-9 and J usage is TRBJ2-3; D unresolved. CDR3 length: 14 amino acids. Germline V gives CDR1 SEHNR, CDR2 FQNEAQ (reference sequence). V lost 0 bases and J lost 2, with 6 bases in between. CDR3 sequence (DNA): TGTGCCAGCAGCTTAGCCCGCTACACAGATACGCAGTATTTT. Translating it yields CASSLARYTDTQYF. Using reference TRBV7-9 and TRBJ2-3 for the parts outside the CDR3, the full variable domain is DTGVSQNPRHKITKRGQNVTFRCDPISEHNRLYWYRQTLGQGPEFLTYFQNEAQLEKSRLLSDRFSAERPKGSFSTLEIQRTEQGDSAMYLCASSLARYTDTQYFGPGTRLTVL.